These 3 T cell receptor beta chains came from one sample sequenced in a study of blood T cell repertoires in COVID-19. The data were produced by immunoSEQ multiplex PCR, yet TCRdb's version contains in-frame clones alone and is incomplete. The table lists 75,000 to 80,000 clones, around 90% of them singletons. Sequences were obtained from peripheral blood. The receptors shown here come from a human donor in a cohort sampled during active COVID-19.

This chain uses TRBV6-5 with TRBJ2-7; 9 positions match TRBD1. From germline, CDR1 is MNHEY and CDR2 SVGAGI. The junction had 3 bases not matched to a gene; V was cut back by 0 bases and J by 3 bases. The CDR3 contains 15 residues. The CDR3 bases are TGTGCCAGCAGTTACTCAGCGGGACAGGGCTACGAGCAGTACTTC. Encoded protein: CASSYSAGQGYEQYF.

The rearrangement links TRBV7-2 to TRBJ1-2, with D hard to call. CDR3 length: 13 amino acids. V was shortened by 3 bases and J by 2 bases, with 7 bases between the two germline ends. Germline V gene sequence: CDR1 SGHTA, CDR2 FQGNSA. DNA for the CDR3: TGTGCCAGCAGCTTCGCCGGGAACTATGGCTACACCTTC. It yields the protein CASSFAGNYGYTF.

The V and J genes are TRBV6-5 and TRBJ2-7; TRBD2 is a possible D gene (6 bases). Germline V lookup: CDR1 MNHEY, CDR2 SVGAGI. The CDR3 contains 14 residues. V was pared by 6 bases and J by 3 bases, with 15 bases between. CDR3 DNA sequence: TGTGCCAGCAGCTCCTCCCGGGGGATCTACGAGCAGTACTTC. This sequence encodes CASSSSRGIYEQYF.